This T cell receptor beta chain was observed in a study of blood T cell repertoires in COVID-19. Across the study: The cDNA or gDNA used as material had been derived from T cells, B-cell-depleted T cells, or PBMCs.

Methods used by the authors: Amplification of reference gene primers provided the estimated nucleated cell counts. Sequencing used immunoSEQ multiplex PCR; TCRdb keeps in-frame clones, though not all of them. V, J and clone size reflect that table, while D and trimming were determined from the DNA. The sample contains around 61,000 clones, 85% to 90% of which appear only once. The CDR3 is made up of 17 amino acids. Germline loops: CDR1 SNHLY, CDR2 FYNNEI. V lost 2 bases, J lost 8 bases, and 21 bases lay in between. The chain recombines TRBV2 with TRBJ1-4; a weak D match, TRBD1 (5 bases). Sequenced material: peripheral blood. The receptor was isolated from a man in his fifties or sixties with active COVID-19. This CDR3 is CASSESTVQGLYEKLFF. For the CDR3, the DNA is TGTGCCAGCAGTGAATCGACGGTTCAGGGTCTATACGAAAAACTGTTTTTT.